This TCR beta chain was recovered during a study of T cell responses to AZD1222 COVID-19 vaccine. Study-level results: Two AZD1222 administrations were followed by greater Spike-specific TCR breadth and depth. Baseline serostatus was positive in only a handful of AZD1222 recipients. The sample set comprised mostly white British donors with more females, and clonal diversity was possibly underestimated.

Of note for this clone: Its target is not known.

The assay was immunoSEQ multiplex PCR, and TCRdb's table has in-frame clones only and misses some. Here the sample spans around 110,000 clones, 70% to 90% being singletons. The germline gives CDR1 MDHEN, CDR2 SYDVKM. This CDR3 has 13 amino acids. The V end was cut by 3 bases, the J end by 2 bases, with 7 bases between. The chain is built from TRBV28 and TRBJ1-2; no clear D. The clonotype originates from an adult in good health. The sample here was peripheral blood, taken on day 0 of AZD1222 vaccination. CDR3 nucleotide sequence: TGTGCCAGCAGTTTCAACGACAACTATGGCTACACCTTC. Amino acid sequence: CASSFNDNYGYTF.